This note documents a single TCR beta chain sequence. Relative to the germline gene, one junction end is altered; a read error may explain this. This entry is derived from a study of blood T cell repertoires in COVID-19. Sequencing was performed with immunoSEQ multiplex PCR; in TCRdb, only in-frame clones are kept and a portion is missing. The profile shows about 130,000 clones, just under 85% of them singletons. CDR1 is LNHNV, CDR2 YYDKDF, per germline (reference sequence). CDR3 size: 19 residues. The origin of this receptor is a woman aged 50 to 65 with acute or convalescent COVID-19. Sample: peripheral blood. The rearrangement links TRBV15 to TRBJ2-2, with D unresolved. CDR3 sequence (DNA): TGTGCCATCAGCAGAGAGTCCGTACTATCTTTCCTGAACACCGGGGAGCTGTTTTTT. Encoded protein: CAISRESVLSFLNTGELFF.